Sequencing of this T cell receptor beta chain was carried out in a study of post-analysis software for immune sequencing data. The overall study: Several disease courses (relapsing-remitting, secondary progressive and progressive-relapsing) of multiple sclerosis were included. Study-wide points: Significantly lower normalized Chao1 diversity was found in patients with multiple sclerosis relative to controls. Co-batched samples clustered tightly together by F measure. Among about 5 TRBV segments more frequent in patients than controls were TRBV5-6, TRBV5-1 and TRBV20-1.

This clonotype was detected many times. Its antigen is not identified. Trimming removed 6 bases at V and 5 bases at J, with 14 bases between. The CDR3 is 13 amino acids. CDR1 and CDR2 from the germline V gene are MNHNS and SASEGT. Included in the TCR beta cDNA libraries were unique molecular identifiers. One entry per CDR3 protein, called by TCRdb with MiXCR from the PCR reads. The table shows hundreds of thousands of distinct CDR3 sequences, with about 27% occurring only once. The sequencing input was blood. The chain couples TRBV6-1 to TRBJ2-7, with D possibly being TRBD1 or TRBD2 (6 bases each). This receptor was taken from a girl between 5 and 17 years old with multiple sclerosis. The CDR3, as DNA: TGTGCCAGCAGAGAGGCAGGGGAGGACGAGCAGTACTTC. Protein product: CASREAGEDEQYF.